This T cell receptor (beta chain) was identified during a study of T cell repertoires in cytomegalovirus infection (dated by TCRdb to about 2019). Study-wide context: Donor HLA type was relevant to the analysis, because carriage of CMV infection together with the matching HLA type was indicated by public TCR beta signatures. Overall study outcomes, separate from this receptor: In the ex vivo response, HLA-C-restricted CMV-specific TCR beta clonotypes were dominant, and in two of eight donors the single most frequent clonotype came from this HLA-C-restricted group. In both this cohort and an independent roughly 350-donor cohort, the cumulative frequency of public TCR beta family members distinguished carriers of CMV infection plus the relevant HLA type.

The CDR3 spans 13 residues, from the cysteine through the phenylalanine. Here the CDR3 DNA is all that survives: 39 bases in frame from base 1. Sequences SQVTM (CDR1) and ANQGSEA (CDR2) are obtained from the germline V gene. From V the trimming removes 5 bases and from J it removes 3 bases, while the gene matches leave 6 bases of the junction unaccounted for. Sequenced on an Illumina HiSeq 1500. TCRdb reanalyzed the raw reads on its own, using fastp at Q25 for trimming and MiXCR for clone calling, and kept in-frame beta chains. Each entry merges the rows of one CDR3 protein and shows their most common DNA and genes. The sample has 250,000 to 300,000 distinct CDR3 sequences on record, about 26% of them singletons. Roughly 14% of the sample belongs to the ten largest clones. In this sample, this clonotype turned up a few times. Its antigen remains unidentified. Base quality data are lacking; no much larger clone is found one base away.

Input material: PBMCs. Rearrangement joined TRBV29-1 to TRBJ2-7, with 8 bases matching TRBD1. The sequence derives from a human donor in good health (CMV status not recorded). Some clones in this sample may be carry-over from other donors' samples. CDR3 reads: CSVSRQGRYEQYF. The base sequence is TGCAGCGTTTCTCGACAGGGGCGCTACGAGCAGTACTTC.